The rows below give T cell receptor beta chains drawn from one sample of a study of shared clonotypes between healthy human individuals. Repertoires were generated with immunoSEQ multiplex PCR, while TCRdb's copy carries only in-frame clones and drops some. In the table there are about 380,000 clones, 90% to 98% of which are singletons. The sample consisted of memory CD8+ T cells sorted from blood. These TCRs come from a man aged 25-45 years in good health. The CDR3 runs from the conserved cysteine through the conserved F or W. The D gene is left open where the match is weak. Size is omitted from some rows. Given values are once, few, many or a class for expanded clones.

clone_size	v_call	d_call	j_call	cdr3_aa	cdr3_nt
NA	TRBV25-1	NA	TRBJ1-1	CASSEDPITEAFF	TGTGCCAGCAGTGAAGACCCAATTACTGAAGCTTTCTTT
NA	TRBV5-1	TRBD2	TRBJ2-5	CASSLAAGTRNETQYF	TGCGCCAGCAGCTTGGCCGCCGGGACTAGAAACGAGACCCAGTACTTC
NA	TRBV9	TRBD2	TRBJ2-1	CASSVEGTSGSLVFAEQFF	TGTGCCAGCAGCGTAGAGGGGACTAGCGGGAGTCTAGTATTTGCTGAGCAGTTCTTC
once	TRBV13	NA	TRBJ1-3	CASSLKTYRPGNTIYF	TGTGCCAGCAGCTTAAAAACTTACAGGCCTGGAAACACCATATATTTT
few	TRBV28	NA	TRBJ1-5	CASTVNYSNQPQHF	TGTGCCAGCACCGTAAACTATAGCAATCAGCCCCAGCATTTT
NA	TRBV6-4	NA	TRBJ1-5	CASRYGGNQPQHF	TGTGCCAGCAGGTACGGGGGGAATCAGCCCCAGCATTTT
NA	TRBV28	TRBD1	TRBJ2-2	CASSWRDRGFTGELFF	TGTGCCAGCAGTTGGCGGGACAGGGGTTTCACCGGGGAGCTGTTTTTT
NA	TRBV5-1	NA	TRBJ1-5	CASSLEGVNQPQHF	TGCGCCAGCAGCTTAGAAGGAGTCAATCAGCCCCAGCATTTT
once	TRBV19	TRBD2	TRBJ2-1	CASGGLAGYNEQFF	TGTGCCAGTGGTGGACTAGCGGGATACAATGAGCAGTTCTTC
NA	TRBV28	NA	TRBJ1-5	CASSLRGRPQHF	TGTGCCAGCAGTTTACGGGGCCGGCCCCAGCATTTT
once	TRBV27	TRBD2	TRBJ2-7	CASSLMPSGKGEQYF	TGTGCCAGCAGTTTAATGCCTAGCGGGAAGGGCGAGCAGTACTTC
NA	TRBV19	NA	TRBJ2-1	CASTYRDGFRSSYNEQFF	TGTGCCAGTACTTATCGCGACGGATTCCGGAGCTCCTACAATGAGCAGTTCTTC
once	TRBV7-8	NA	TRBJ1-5	CASSLEVGNQPQHF	TGTGCCAGCAGCTTAGAGGTGGGTAATCAGCCCCAGCATTTT
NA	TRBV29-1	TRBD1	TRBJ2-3	CSVGGTGTTDTQYF	TGCAGCGTTGGCGGGACAGGGACCACAGATACGCAGTATTTT
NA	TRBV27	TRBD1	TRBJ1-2	CASRGTGSYGYTF	TGTGCCAGCAGGGGGACAGGGAGTTATGGCTACACCTTC
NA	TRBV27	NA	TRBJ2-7	CASSSVQGDEQYF	TGTGCCAGCAGCTCCGTTCAAGGAGACGAGCAGTACTTC
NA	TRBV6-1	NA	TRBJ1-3	CASSDYWGNTIYF	TGTGCCAGCAGTGATTATTGGGGAAACACCATATATTTT
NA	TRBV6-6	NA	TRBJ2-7	CASTYGEEQYF	TGTGCCAGCACCTACGGGGAGGAGCAGTACTTC
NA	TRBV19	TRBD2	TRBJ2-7	CASMRSGSMDEQYF	TGTGCCAGTATGAGGAGCGGGAGTATGGACGAGCAGTACTTC